A single sample is the source of the 23 T cell receptor beta chains below, sequenced in a study of memory CD4+ T cells and cytomegalovirus serostatus. Generated by immunoSEQ multiplex PCR, the TCRdb table keeps only in-frame clones and is missing some. This table has about 96,000 clones, under 90% appearing once. Single viable CD3+CD4+CD8-CD45RO+ cells were sorted as the memory CD4+ T cells. Source material: memory CD4+ T cells from blood. The receptor set was obtained from an adult in good health and CMV-seropositive.

Concerning this clone: Other DNA sequences within the sample encode an identical CDR3. CDR3 region: CASSVGFRTDTQYF. CDR3 nucleotide sequence: TGTGCCAGTAGTGTGGGATTCCGCACAGATACGCAGTATTTT. The chain carries TRBV19 and TRBJ2-3, with D unclear. V was shortened by 5 bases and J by 1 base, with 10 bases between the two germline ends. CDR3 length equals 14 residues. Germline V gene data show CDR1 as LNHDA and CDR2 as SQIVND (reference sequence).

The chain recombines TRBV19 with TRBJ2-7; a weak D match, TRBD1 (6 bases). The CDR3 runs to 14 residues. V was pared by 6 bases and J by 1 base, with 13 bases between. Germline CDR1 reads LNHDA; CDR2 reads SQIVND (reference sequence). The chain's CDR3 is CASSPWQGSYEQYF. The CDR3 DNA reads as TGTGCCAGTAGCCCTTGGCAGGGGTCCTACGAGCAGTACTTC.

About this clone itself: Germline is not matched at one junction end, which may reflect a read error. The chain uses TRBV20-1 and TRBJ2-7; TRBD2 might be the D (5 bases). Germline V CDR1 and CDR2: DFQATT, SNEGSKA (reference sequence). The CDR3 loop spans 11 amino acids. The CDR3 loop reads CSATQNVARHF. Written as DNA, the CDR3 is TGCAGTGCTACACAAAATGTAGCGCGCCACTTC.

The rearrangement links TRBV4-1 to TRBJ2-3; D assignment may be TRBD1 or TRBD2 (5 bases each). Trimming took 3 bases from V and 5 from J, leaving 9 bases between them. CDR1 and CDR2 from the germline V gene are MGHRA and YSYEKL. CDR3 length: 13 residues. In DNA form, the CDR3 reads TGCGCCAGCAGCCAGGGGGTGGGAGATACGCAGTATTTT. Translated, it gives CASSQGVGDTQYF.

The genes are TRBV19 and TRBJ2-5; D may be TRBD1 (8 bases). The V end lost 1 base, the J end lost 4 bases, and 16 bases lay between the germline ends. The CDR3 extends over 16 amino acids. CDR1 is LNHDA, CDR2 SQIVND, per germline (reference sequence). In DNA, the CDR3 is TGTGCCAGTAGTATAGGGCCAGGGGGCGGGGGAGAGACCCAGTACTTC. This gives the protein CASSIGPGGGGETQYF.

This clone has only a few counts. This chain uses TRBV7-3 with TRBJ1-1; D remains ambiguous. The CDR3 extends over 14 amino acids. Per germline, CDR1 SGHTA and CDR2 FQGTGA. V was trimmed by 5 bases and J by 3 bases, leaving 13 bases between them. The CDR3 region is CASSPKGEYTEAFF. The DNA for the CDR3 is TGTGCCAGCAGCCCAAAGGGCGAGTACACTGAAGCTTTCTTT.

CDR3 loop: CASSPITGASGLNTEAFF. The CDR3 DNA reads as TGTGCCAGCAGTCCAATAACAGGGGCCAGCGGTCTGAACACTGAAGCTTTCTTT. The J gene is TRBJ1-1, the V gene TRBV28, with TRBD1 identical over 7 bases. The CDR3 consists of 18 residues. Germline V gene sequence: CDR1 MDHEN, CDR2 SYDVKM. J lost 0 bases, V lost 5 bases, and 15 bases had no gene match.

The chain employs TRBV13 and TRBJ2-3; 8 nucleotides align to TRBD1. Germline CDR1 reads PRHDT; CDR2 reads FYEKMQ (reference sequence). The CDR3 length is 16 residues. After removal of 5 bases from V and 0 bases from J, the junction contained 7 bases not matched to a gene. This CDR3 is CASSGAGGSSTDTQYF. The CDR3, as DNA: TGTGCCAGCAGCGGGGCAGGGGGCTCTAGCACAGATACGCAGTATTTT.

In its sample, this clone was seen a few times. Here the CDR3 reads CASSRDTLGNEQFF. CDR3 DNA: TGCGCCAGCAGCAGGGACACTTTGGGCAATGAGCAGTTCTTC. This chain joins TRBV5-1 and TRBJ2-1; D is possibly TRBD1 (6 bases). Germline lookup yields CDR1 SGHRS and CDR2 YFSETQ. The CDR3 is 14 amino acids. V gave up 4 bases and J gave up 6 bases, with 14 bases separating them.

The chain joins TRBV5-4 to TRBJ2-1; a weak D match, TRBD2 (6 bases). Germline CDR1 and CDR2: SGHNT and YYREEE (reference sequence). The V and J ends lost 5 bases and 8 bases respectively, with 17 bases between them. This CDR3 has 14 amino acids. CDR3 loop: CASSSHGGKDEQFF. In DNA form, the CDR3 reads TGTGCCAGCAGTTCTCATGGCGGGAAGGATGAGCAGTTCTTC.

In its sample, this clone was seen a few times. The rearrangement joins TRBV7-2 to TRBJ2-1; 14 bases line up with TRBD2. Germline CDR1 reads SGHTA; CDR2 reads FQGNSA. J gave up 6 bases and V 5 bases, and 3 bases lay outside the gene matches. The CDR3 is made up of 15 amino acids. The CDR3 here is CASSPTSGRVNEQFF. The CDR3 DNA follows: TGTGCCAGCAGCCCGACTAGCGGGAGGGTCAATGAGCAGTTCTTC.

The table lists this clone with a few counts. The genes are TRBV18 and TRBJ2-5; unclear D gene. With 1 base removed from V and 4 bases from J, the gap between germline ends came to 4 bases. CDR1 and CDR2 (germline): KGHSH, LQKENI. The length of the CDR3 is 12 residues. CDR3 DNA: TGTGCCAGCTCACCACAGTCAGAGACCCAGTACTTC. This sequence encodes CASSPQSETQYF.

The chain employs TRBV7-9 and TRBJ2-3; a possible D gene is TRBD1 (7 bases). Germline CDR1 reads SEHNR; CDR2 reads FQNEAQ (reference sequence). The CDR3 runs to 15 residues. The V end was cut by 2 bases, the J end by 5 bases, with 14 bases between. The CDR3 coding sequence is TGTGCCAGCAGCTTAAGAACAGGGGAGGAAGATACGCAGTATTTT. Its translation is CASSLRTGEEDTQYF.

The chain's CDR3 is CASTALVSPGHRPTGELFF. The CDR3 nucleotides are TGTGCCAGCACAGCTCTGGTTTCTCCGGGACATAGGCCCACCGGGGAGCTGTTTTTT. The V call is TRBV28, the J call TRBJ2-2, with D tentatively TRBD1 (6 bases). The CDR3 has 19 residues. With 7 bases removed from V and 4 bases from J, the gap between germline ends came to 28 bases. CDR1 is MDHEN and CDR2 is SYDVKM in the germline V gene. The full variable domain, its missing parts supplied by reference TRBV28 and TRBJ2-2, is DVKVTQSSRYLVKRTGEKVFLECVQDMDHENMFWYRQDPGLGLRLIYFSYDVKMKEKGDIPEGYSVSREKKERFSLILESASTNQTSMYLCASTALVSPGHRPTGELFFGEGSRLTVL.

The chain combines TRBV9 with TRBJ2-1; tentative D call: TRBD1 (5 bases). The CDR3 covers 16 residues. The germline CDR1 and CDR2 sequences are SGDLS and YYNGEE. V shed 0 bases and J shed 1 base, with 11 bases lying between them. CDR3 coding DNA: TGTGCCAGCAGCGTAGGCCCAGGGCAATCCTACAATGAGCAGTTCTTC. Translation: CASSVGPGQSYNEQFF.

The rearrangement links TRBV15 to TRBJ1-4, with D maybe TRBD1 (5 bases). Germline V gene sequence: CDR1 LNHNV, CDR2 YYDKDF (reference sequence). V was trimmed by 2 bases and J by 10 bases, leaving 14 bases between them. The CDR3 extends over 14 amino acids. The CDR3 DNA is TGTGCCACCAGCAGATCCCGGGGGGAGGGAAAACTGTTTTTT. Residues: CATSRSRGEGKLFF.

The rearrangement links TRBV9 to TRBJ2-7; D ambiguous. The CDR3 length is 14 residues. Germline lookup yields CDR1 SGDLS and CDR2 YYNGEE. V gave up 4 bases and J gave up 3 bases, with 14 bases separating them. The CDR3 nucleotides are TGTGCCAGCAGCCCGTGGTCAGACGACTACGAGCAGTACTTC. Its protein is CASSPWSDDYEQYF.

The chain is built from TRBV6-6 and TRBJ1-4; 11 bases agree with TRBD1. Trimming took 5 bases from V and 8 from J; bases not matched to a gene: 10. The CDR3 runs to 16 residues. Germline V lookup: CDR1 MNHNY, CDR2 SVGAGI (reference sequence). The CDR3 DNA sequence: TGTGCCAGCAGTCTCGGGACAGGGGGAATTGGGGAAAAACTGTTTTTT. It encodes CASSLGTGGIGEKLFF.

V is TRBV5-1 and J is TRBJ1-1; D unresolved. Germline V CDR1 and CDR2: SGHRS, YFSETQ. The length of the CDR3 is 15 residues. Trimming stripped 4 bases from V and 1 base from J, with 14 bases between. Here the CDR3 reads CASSPGLTGNTEAFF. The CDR3 nucleotides read TGCGCCAGCAGCCCCGGACTAACGGGGAACACTGAAGCTTTCTTT.

The V gene is TRBV5-6, the J gene TRBJ2-5, with TRBD1 matching 8 bases. The end of the DNA fits TRBJ2-7 better, so the J call may be wrong. The germline V gene encodes CDR1 SGHDT and CDR2 YYEEEE. The CDR3 consists of 12 residues. The CDR3 coding sequence is TGTGCCAGCAGCCCGGGACAGGACGAGCAGTACTTC. Protein product: CASSPGQDEQYF.

The rearrangement links TRBV6-4 to TRBJ1-1, with TRBD1 matching over 7 bases. The V gene's germline CDR1 is MRHNA and CDR2 SNTAGT. The V and J ends lost 0 bases and 1 base, in that order; junction bases with no gene match: 11. The CDR3 sequence is 18 residues long. The CDR3 is CASSDSDRVRSRNTEAFF. CDR3 nucleotides: TGTGCCAGCAGTGACTCAGACAGGGTCAGGAGTCGGAACACTGAAGCTTTCTTT.

This clone was found a few times. This rearrangement joins TRBV6-1 to TRBJ2-3, with 12 positions matching TRBD2. The V and J ends lost 4 bases and 9 bases, in that order; junction bases with no gene match: 11. In germline, CDR1 is MNHNS, CDR2 SASEGT. CDR3 size: 16 residues. The CDR3 is CASSALAGGPRATQYF. The CDR3, as DNA: TGTGCCAGCAGTGCACTAGCGGGAGGCCCCCGTGCGACGCAGTATTTT.

V gene TRBV7-3 combines with J gene TRBJ1-1; TRBD1 might be the D (5 bases). The CDR3 is 14 amino acids. The V end was cut by 7 bases, the J end by 1 base, with 13 bases between. The germline CDR1 and CDR2 sequences are SGHTA and FQGTGA. CDR3 sequence: CASNDGGGNTEAFF. Written as DNA, the CDR3 is TGTGCCAGCAACGACGGGGGAGGGAACACTGAAGCTTTCTTT.